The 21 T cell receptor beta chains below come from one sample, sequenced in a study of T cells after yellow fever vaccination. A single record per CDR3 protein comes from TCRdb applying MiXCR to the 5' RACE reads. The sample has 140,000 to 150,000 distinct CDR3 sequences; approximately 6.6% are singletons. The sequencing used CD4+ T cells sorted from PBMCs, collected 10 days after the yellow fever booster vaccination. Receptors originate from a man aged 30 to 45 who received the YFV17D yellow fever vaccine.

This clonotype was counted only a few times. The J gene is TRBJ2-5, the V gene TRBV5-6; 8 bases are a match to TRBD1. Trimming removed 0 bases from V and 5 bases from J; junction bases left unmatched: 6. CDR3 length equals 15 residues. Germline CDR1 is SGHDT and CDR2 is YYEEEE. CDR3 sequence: CASSLVRGRGETQYF. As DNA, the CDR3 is TGTGCCAGCAGCTTGGTCAGGGGGCGCGGGGAGACCCAGTACTTC.

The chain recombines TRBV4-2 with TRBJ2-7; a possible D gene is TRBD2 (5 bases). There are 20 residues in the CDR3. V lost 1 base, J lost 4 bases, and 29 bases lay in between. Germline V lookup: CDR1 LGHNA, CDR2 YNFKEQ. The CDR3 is CASSQVVWERALYLTYEQYF. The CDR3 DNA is TGTGCCAGCAGCCAAGTTGTGTGGGAGCGCGCTCTATATCTAACGTACGAGCAGTACTTC.

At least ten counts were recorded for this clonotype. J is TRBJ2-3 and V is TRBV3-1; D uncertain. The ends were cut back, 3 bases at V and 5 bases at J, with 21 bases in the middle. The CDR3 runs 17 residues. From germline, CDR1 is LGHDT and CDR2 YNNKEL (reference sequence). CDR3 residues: CASSQGPYLWPEDTQYF. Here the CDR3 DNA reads TGTGCCAGCAGCCAGGGCCCCTACTTGTGGCCTGAAGATACGCAGTATTTT.

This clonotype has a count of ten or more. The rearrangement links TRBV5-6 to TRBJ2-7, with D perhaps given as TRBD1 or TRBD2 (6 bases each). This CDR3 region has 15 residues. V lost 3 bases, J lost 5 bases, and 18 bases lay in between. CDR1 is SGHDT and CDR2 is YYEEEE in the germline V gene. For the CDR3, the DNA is TGTGCCAGCAGCTGGAGGGGGTCCGGGGCTAACGAGCAGTACTTC. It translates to CASSWRGSGANEQYF.

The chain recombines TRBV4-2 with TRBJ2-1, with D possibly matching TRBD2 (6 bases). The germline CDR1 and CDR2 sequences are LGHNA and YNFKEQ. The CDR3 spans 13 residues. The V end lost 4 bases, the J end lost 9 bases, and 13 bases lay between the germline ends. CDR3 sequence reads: CASSPSAGGEQFF. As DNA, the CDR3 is TGTGCCAGCAGCCCTTCAGCGGGTGGTGAGCAGTTCTTC.

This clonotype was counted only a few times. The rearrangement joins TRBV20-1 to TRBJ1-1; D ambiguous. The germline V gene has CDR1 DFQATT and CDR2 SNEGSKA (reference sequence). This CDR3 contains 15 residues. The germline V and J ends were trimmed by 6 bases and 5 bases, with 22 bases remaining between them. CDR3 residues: CSATSLGSHVTEAFF. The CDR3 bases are TGCAGTGCCACAAGCCTCGGTTCACACGTTACTGAAGCTTTCTTT.

The CDR3 region is CASSRIRTDTQYF. CDR3 DNA sequence: TGCGCCAGCAGTAGGATTCGGACAGATACGCAGTATTTT. The rearrangement links TRBV10-1 to TRBJ2-3; D ambiguous. Looked up from germline, CDR1 is WNHNN and CDR2 is SYGVQD (reference sequence). The CDR3 totals 13 residues. Trimming stripped 5 bases from V and 3 bases from J, with 9 bases between.

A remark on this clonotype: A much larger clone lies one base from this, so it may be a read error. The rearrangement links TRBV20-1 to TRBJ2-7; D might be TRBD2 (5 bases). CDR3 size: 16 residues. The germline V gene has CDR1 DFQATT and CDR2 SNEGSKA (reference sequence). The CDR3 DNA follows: TGCGGCTCCCTCAACCCCCGGCGGGCCCGGACCTACGAGCAGTACTTC. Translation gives CGSLNPRRARTYEQYF.

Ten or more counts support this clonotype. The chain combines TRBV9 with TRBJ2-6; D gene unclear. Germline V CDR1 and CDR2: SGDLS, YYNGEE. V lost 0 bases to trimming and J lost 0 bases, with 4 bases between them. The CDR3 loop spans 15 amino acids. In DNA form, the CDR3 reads TGTGCCAGCAGCGTAGGGGTCTCTGGGGCCAACGTCCTGACTTTC. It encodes CASSVGVSGANVLTF.

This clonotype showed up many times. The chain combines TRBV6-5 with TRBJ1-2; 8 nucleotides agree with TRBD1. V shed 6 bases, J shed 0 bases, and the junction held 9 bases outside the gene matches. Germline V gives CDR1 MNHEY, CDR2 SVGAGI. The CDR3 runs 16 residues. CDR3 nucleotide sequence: TGTGCCAGCAGCCTCCGGGCACAGGGGGCTAACTATGGCTACACCTTC. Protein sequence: CASSLRAQGANYGYTF.

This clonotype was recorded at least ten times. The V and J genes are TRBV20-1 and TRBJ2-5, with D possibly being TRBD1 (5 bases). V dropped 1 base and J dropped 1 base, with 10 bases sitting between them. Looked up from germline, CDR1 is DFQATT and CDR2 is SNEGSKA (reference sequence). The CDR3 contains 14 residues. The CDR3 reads CSARVRTSQETQYF. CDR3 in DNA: TGCAGTGCTAGAGTTCGGACATCCCAAGAGACCCAGTACTTC.

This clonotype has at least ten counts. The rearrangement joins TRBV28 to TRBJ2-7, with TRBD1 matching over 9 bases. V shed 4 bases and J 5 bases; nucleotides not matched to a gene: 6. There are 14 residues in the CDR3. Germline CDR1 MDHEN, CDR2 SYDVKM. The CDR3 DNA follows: TGTGCCAGCAGTTCCACAGGGGGCGGGGACGAGCAGTACTTC. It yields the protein CASSSTGGGDEQYF.

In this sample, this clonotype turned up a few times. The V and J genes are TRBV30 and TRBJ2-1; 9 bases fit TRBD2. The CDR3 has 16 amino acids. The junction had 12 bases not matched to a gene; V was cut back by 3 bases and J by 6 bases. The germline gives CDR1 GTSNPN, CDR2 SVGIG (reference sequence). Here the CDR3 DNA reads TGTGCCTGGAGCGCTAGAGCGGGGGGATCCGGCAATGAGCAGTTCTTC. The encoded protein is CAWSARAGGSGNEQFF.

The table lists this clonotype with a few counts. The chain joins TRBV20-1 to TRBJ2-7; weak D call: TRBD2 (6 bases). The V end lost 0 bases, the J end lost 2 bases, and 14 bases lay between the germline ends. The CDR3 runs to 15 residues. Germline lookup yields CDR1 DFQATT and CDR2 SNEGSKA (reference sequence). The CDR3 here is CSARDAQRVTYEQYF. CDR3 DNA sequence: TGCAGTGCTAGAGATGCCCAGCGGGTAACCTACGAGCAGTACTTC.

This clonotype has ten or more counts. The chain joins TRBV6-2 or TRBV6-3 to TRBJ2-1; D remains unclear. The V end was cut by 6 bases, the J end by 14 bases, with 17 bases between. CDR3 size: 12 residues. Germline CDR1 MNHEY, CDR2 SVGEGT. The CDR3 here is CASSPTFPRKFF. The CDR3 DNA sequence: TGTGCCAGCAGCCCCACGTTCCCAAGAAAGTTCTTC.

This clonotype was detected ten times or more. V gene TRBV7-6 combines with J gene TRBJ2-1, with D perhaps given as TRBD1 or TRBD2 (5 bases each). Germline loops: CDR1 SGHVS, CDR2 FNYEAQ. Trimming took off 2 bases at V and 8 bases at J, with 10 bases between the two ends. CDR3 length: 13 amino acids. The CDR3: CASSLPGDDEQFF. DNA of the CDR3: TGTGCCAGCAGCTTACCCGGGGACGATGAGCAGTTCTTC.

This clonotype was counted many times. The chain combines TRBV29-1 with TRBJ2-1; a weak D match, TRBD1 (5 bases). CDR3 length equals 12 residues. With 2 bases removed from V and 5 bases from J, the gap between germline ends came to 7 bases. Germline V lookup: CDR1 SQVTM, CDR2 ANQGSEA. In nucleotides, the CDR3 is TGCAGCGTTGAATGGGGCCACAATGAGCAGTTCTTC. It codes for CSVEWGHNEQFF.

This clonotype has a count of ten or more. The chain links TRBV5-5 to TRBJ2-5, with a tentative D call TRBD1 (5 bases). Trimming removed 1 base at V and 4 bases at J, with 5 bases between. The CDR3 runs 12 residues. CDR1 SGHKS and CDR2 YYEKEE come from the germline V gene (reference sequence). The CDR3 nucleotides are TGTGCCAGCAGCTTGAGGGGAGAGACCCAGTACTTC. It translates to CASSLRGETQYF.

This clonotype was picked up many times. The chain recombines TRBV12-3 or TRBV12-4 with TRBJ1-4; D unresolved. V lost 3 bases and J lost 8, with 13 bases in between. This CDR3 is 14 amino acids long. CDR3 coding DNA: TGTGCCAGCAGTTTTAAGGCAGGTGGCGAAAAACTGTTTTTT. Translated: CASSFKAGGEKLFF.

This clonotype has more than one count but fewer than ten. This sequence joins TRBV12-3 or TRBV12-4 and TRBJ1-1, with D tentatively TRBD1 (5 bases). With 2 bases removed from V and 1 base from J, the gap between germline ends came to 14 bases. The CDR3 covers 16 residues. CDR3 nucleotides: TGTGCCAGCAGTTTATTTCAGGGACCCCCGAACACTGAAGCTTTCTTT. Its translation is CASSLFQGPPNTEAFF.

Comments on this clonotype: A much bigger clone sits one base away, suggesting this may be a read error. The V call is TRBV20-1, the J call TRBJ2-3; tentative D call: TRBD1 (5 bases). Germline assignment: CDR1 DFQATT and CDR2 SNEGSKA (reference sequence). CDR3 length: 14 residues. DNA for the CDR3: TGCAGTGCTAGGCACCCAGGGTTAACAGATGCGCAGTATTTT. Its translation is CSARHPGLTDAQYF.